These 22 T cell receptor beta chains originate from one sample sequenced in a study of blood T cell repertoires in COVID-19. This table comes from immunoSEQ multiplex PCR, and its TCRdb copy is limited to in-frame clones, with some not included. Of roughly 250,000 clones listed, roughly 82% are singletons. Sequencing was carried out using peripheral blood. All receptors derive from a woman aged 70-85 years with acute or convalescent COVID-19.

The V call is TRBV12-3 or TRBV12-4, the J call TRBJ2-2, with a possible D match to TRBD2 (6 bases). Trimming took off 11 bases at V and 0 bases at J, with 10 bases between the two ends. CDR3 size: 13 residues. The CDR3 DNA is TGTGCCGGCGGGGAACCGAACACCGGGGAGCTGTTTTTT. Translation: CAGGEPNTGELFF.

This chain joins TRBV6-1 and TRBJ2-7; 9 nucleotides agree with TRBD1. J was trimmed by 5 bases and V by 1 base; bases with no gene match: 9. CDR1 and CDR2 from the germline V gene are MNHNS and SASEGT. This CDR3 has 16 residues. The CDR3 is CASSEVGTGSFNEQYF. DNA of the CDR3: TGTGCCAGCAGTGAAGTGGGGACAGGGTCTTTCAACGAGCAGTACTTC.

The genes are TRBV30 and TRBJ1-3; no reliable D call. The CDR3 consists of 11 residues. Trimming removed 4 bases at V and 3 bases at J, with 4 bases between. Germline V gene data show CDR1 as GTSNPN and CDR2 as SVGIG (reference sequence). The chain's CDR3 is CAWTVGNTIYF. DNA for the CDR3: TGTGCCTGGACAGTTGGAAACACCATATATTTT.

The chain couples TRBV5-6 to TRBJ2-1; 11 nucleotides agree with TRBD2. The length of the CDR3 is 17 residues. V lost 4 bases, J lost 7 bases, and 13 bases stayed unmatched. In germline, CDR1 is SGHDT, CDR2 YYEEEE. The CDR3 reads CASSLAGLAGGWNEQFF. The CDR3 bases are TGTGCCAGCAGCCTCGCAGGTTTAGCGGGGGGGTGGAATGAGCAGTTCTTC.

V is TRBV18 and J is TRBJ2-6; D is uncertain. The CDR3 is 18 amino acids. V lost 0 bases and J lost 0, with 12 bases in between. Germline assignment: CDR1 KGHSH and CDR2 LQKENI. The DNA for the CDR3 is TGTGCCAGCTCACCACCAAACCTTCTGAGCTCTGGGGCCAACGTCCTGACTTTC. It yields the protein CASSPPNLLSSGANVLTF. The full variable domain, its missing parts supplied by reference TRBV18 and TRBJ2-6, is NAGVMQNPRHLVRRRGQEARLRCSPMKGHSHVYWYRQLPEEGLKFMVYLQKENIIDESGMPKERFSAEFPKEGPSILRIQQVVRGDSAAYFCASSPPNLLSSGANVLTFGAGSRLTVL.

The chain recombines TRBV6-1 with TRBJ2-7; D possibly corresponds to TRBD1 (5 bases). The CDR3 has 15 amino acids. Germline CDR1 is MNHNS and CDR2 is SASEGT. With 2 bases removed from V and 4 bases from J, the gap between germline ends came to 15 bases. The CDR3 loop is CASSEIAYQGYEQYF. CDR3 bases: TGTGCCAGCAGTGAAATCGCTTACCAGGGTTACGAGCAGTACTTC.

The table lists this clone with a few counts. The V and J genes are TRBV7-2 and TRBJ1-1, with D perhaps TRBD1 (5 bases). The V and J ends lost 3 bases and 8 bases respectively, with 16 bases between them. Germline assignment: CDR1 SGHTA and CDR2 FQGNSA. The CDR3 is 14 amino acids. As DNA, the CDR3 is TGTGCCAGCAGCTTCGTCGGCGAAACAGGAGAAGCTTTCTTT. Its protein product is CASSFVGETGEAFF.

The chain is built from TRBV6-5 and TRBJ1-2; D may be TRBD1 (6 bases). Germline CDR1 and CDR2: MNHEY and SVGAGI. This CDR3 has 13 residues. Deletions cut 7 bases from V and 3 bases from J, with 12 bases between. The DNA of the CDR3 is TGTGCCAGCACCAGGGGAAGATACTATGGCTACACCTTC. It codes for CASTRGRYYGYTF.

V usage is TRBV3-1 (or the pseudogene TRBV3-2) and J usage is TRBJ2-7, with 9 bases identical to TRBD2. This CDR3 has 16 amino acids. Losses at the gene ends were 1 base for V and 5 bases for J; bases not matched to a gene: 9. CDR1 and CDR2 (germline): LGHDT, YNNKEL (reference sequence). In DNA, the CDR3 is TGTGCCAGCAGCCAAGGAATAGGACTAGCGATCAACGAGCAGTACTTC. This translates into CASSQGIGLAINEQYF.

The chain has TRBV2 and TRBJ1-1; weak D call: TRBD1 (5 bases). Germline V gene data show CDR1 as SNHLY and CDR2 as FYNNEI. Deletions cut 10 bases from V and 5 bases from J, with 14 bases between. The CDR3 is 12 residues long. DNA for the CDR3: TGTGCCACAGGGATTGAAAAGACTGAAGCTTTCTTT. As protein: CATGIEKTEAFF.

CDR3 amino acids: CASSPTGVRNSPLHF. In nucleotides, the CDR3 is TGTGCCAGTAGCCCGACAGGGGTTCGAAATTCACCCCTCCACTTT. The chain joins TRBV19 to TRBJ1-6, with 8 bases matching TRBD1. Germline lookup yields CDR1 LNHDA and CDR2 SQIVND (reference sequence). Trimming removed 6 bases from V and 7 bases from J; junction bases left unmatched: 8. The CDR3 loop spans 15 amino acids.

The V gene is TRBV7-9, the J gene TRBJ1-2; weak D call: TRBD1 (6 bases). Germline CDR1 SEHNR, CDR2 FQNEAQ (reference sequence). Trimming stripped 1 base from V and 8 bases from J, with 17 bases between. The CDR3 loop spans 15 amino acids. CDR3 DNA: TGTGCCAGCAGCTTAGGAGCGGCCAGGGGATACGGCTACACCTTC. Translating gives CASSLGAARGYGYTF.

J is TRBJ2-7 and V is TRBV11-2; 8 bases align to TRBD1. Germline-derived CDR1 and CDR2 are SGHAT and FQNNGV. CDR3 length: 14 amino acids. V shed 2 bases and J 5 bases; nucleotides not matched to a gene: 5. The CDR3 here is CASSLLGTGDEQYF. The CDR3 DNA reads as TGTGCCAGCAGCTTATTAGGGACAGGTGACGAGCAGTACTTC.

The chain has TRBV4-1 and TRBJ2-5; D remains unclear. The CDR3 has 14 residues. CDR1 is MGHRA and CDR2 is YSYEKL in the germline V gene. Trimming shortened V by 0 bases and J by 4 bases, and 9 bases separated the two germline ends. The CDR3 reads CASSQDTVRETQYF. Written as DNA, the CDR3 is TGCGCCAGCAGCCAAGATACGGTGCGAGAGACCCAGTACTTC.

The J gene is TRBJ1-2, the V gene TRBV6-2 or TRBV6-3; the D gene is possibly TRBD1 (5 bases). This CDR3 has 12 amino acids. Germline values: CDR1 MNHEY, CDR2 SVGEGT. V was cut by 5 bases and J by 8 bases, with 12 bases left in between. DNA for the CDR3: TGTGCCAGCAGTCTGGGGCCAGGCGGCTACACCTTC. This translates into CASSLGPGGYTF.

Here the CDR3 DNA reads TGTGCCAGCAGCTTATTTGGGCGGGGGGACTACAATGAGCAGTTCTTC. Amino acid sequence: CASSLFGRGDYNEQFF. V gene TRBV7-9 combines with J gene TRBJ2-1, with TRBD2 matching 8 bases. The germline V gene encodes CDR1 SEHNR and CDR2 FQNEAQ (reference sequence). The CDR3 loop spans 16 amino acids. Trimming cost V 2 bases and J 3 bases; bases outside gene matches: 6.

The chain carries TRBV19 and TRBJ2-1, with D possibly being TRBD2 (8 bases). V lost 1 base and J lost 7, with 17 bases in between. The germline V gene encodes CDR1 LNHDA and CDR2 SQIVND (reference sequence). The CDR3 extends over 16 amino acids. CDR3 sequence reads: CASSIAGGTVPNEQFF. The DNA for the CDR3 is TGTGCCAGTAGTATAGCGGGGGGGACAGTTCCAAATGAGCAGTTCTTC.

CDR3 sequence reads: CASSQRTGGVTTEAFF. The DNA of the CDR3 is TGTGCCAGTAGCCAGCGGACAGGGGGCGTTACAACTGAAGCTTTCTTT. The chain recombines TRBV19 with TRBJ1-1; 11 bases are a match to TRBD1. This CDR3 is built from 16 residues. Looked up from germline, CDR1 is LNHDA and CDR2 is SQIVND (reference sequence). J lost 5 bases, V lost 6 bases, and 11 bases had no gene match. Drawing the rest from reference TRBV19 and TRBJ1-1, the complete variable domain is DGGITQSPKYLFRKEGQNVTLSCEQNLNHDAMYWYRQDPGQGLRLIYYSQIVNDFQKGDIAEGYSVSREKKESFPLTVTSAQKNPTAFYLCASSQRTGGVTTEAFFGQGTRLTVV.

V and J are TRBV6-6 and TRBJ2-7, with TRBD1 identical over 9 bases. Trimming cost V 4 bases and J 2 bases; bases outside gene matches: 3. Germline V lookup: CDR1 MNHNY, CDR2 SVGAGI (reference sequence). The CDR3 has 14 amino acids. The CDR3 nucleotides read TGTGCCAGCAGTTTACAGGGGGCAGCCTACGAGCAGTACTTC. This encodes CASSLQGAAYEQYF.

V usage is TRBV5-6 and J usage is TRBJ2-2, with 7 bases aligning to TRBD1. The CDR3 contains 16 residues. CDR1 SGHDT and CDR2 YYEEEE come from the germline V gene. V lost 4 bases, J lost 2 bases, and 8 bases stayed unmatched. The CDR3 loop is CASSRYRDRNTGELFF. Written as DNA, the CDR3 is TGTGCCAGCAGCCGGTATCGGGACAGAAACACCGGGGAGCTGTTTTTT.

The chain employs TRBV5-1 and TRBJ2-7, with 7 bases that match TRBD1. V lost 4 bases and J lost 0; bases outside the gene matches: 7. The CDR3 consists of 15 residues. Germline V gene data show CDR1 as SGHRS and CDR2 as YFSETQ. CDR3 protein: CASSTQGPSSYEQYF. The CDR3 bases are TGCGCCAGCAGCACACAGGGGCCCAGCTCCTACGAGCAGTACTTC.

The table lists this clone with a few counts. An end of the junction does not agree with germline; a read error may underlie this. The V call is TRBV7-9, the J call TRBJ2-5; D remains unclear. This CDR3 has 14 amino acids. Germline CDR1 and CDR2: SEHNR and FQNEAQ (reference sequence). The CDR3 region has the DNA TGTGCCAGCAACTTAGCAGTAGTCGAGAAGACCCAGTACTTC. Protein: CASNLAVVEKTQYF.